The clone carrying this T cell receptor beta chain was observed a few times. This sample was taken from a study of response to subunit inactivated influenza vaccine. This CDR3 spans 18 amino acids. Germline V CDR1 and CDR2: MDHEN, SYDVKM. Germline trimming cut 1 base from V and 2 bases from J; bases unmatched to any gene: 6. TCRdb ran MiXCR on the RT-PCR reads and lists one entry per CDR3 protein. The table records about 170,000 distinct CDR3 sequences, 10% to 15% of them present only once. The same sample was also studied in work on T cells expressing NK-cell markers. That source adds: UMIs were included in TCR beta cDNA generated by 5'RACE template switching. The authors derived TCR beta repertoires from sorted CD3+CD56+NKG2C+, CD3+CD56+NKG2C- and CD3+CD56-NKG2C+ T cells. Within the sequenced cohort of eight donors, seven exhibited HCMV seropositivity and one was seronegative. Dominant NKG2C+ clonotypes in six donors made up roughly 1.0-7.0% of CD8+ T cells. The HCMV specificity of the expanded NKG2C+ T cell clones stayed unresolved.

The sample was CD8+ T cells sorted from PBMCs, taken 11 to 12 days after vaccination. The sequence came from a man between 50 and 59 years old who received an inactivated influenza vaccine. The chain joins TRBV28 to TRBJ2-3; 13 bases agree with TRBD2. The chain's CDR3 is CASSLFGLAGATTDTQYF. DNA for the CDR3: TGTGCCAGCAGTTTATTTGGACTAGCGGGGGCCACCACAGATACGCAGTATTTT.